This is a list of T cell receptor beta chains from one sample in a study of human thymus T cells. TCRdb's copy holds only in-frame clones and misses some; the assay was immunoSEQ multiplex PCR. Of about 60,000 clones listed, 94% were seen once; the top ten hold around 5.4%. Sample: blood. The source of these receptors is a boy in the first two years of life with a congenital heart defect but otherwise immunologically healthy. CDR3s include the opening cysteine and the closing phenylalanine or tryptophan. The D gene is left open where the match is weak. Where a row states a size, it is once, few, many or the class of an expanded clone; other rows omit it.

TRBV4-2	once	NA	TRBJ2-7	CASSQLGDYEQYF	TGTGCCAGCAGCCAACTAGGCGACTACGAGCAGTACTTC
TRBV11-2	NA	TRBD2	TRBJ2-7	CASSSGSWSYEQYF	TGTGCCAGCAGTAGCGGGAGCTGGTCCTACGAGCAGTACTTC
TRBV28	NA	TRBD2	TRBJ2-1	CASSPTPTSGKRNEQFF	TGTGCCAGCAGTCCTACTCCGACTAGCGGGAAGAGAAATGAGCAGTTCTTC
TRBV28	NA	NA	TRBJ2-1	CASIDDRYNEQFF	TGTGCCAGCATCGACGACCGCTACAATGAGCAGTTCTTC
TRBV5-1	NA	TRBD1	TRBJ1-4	CASSLVQGADEKLFF	TGCGCCAGCAGCTTGGTCCAGGGGGCCGATGAAAAACTGTTTTTT
TRBV7-9	NA	NA	TRBJ2-2	CASSPTGYTGELFF	TGTGCCAGCAGCCCCACAGGGTACACCGGGGAGCTGTTTTTT
TRBV7-3	once	NA	TRBJ2-5	CASSLKDAYQETQYF	TGTGCCAGCAGCTTAAAGGACGCGTACCAAGAGACCCAGTACTTC
TRBV19	NA	NA	TRBJ1-1	CASSSIPRQAPCLGNTEAFF	TGTGCCAGTAGTTCAATTCCGAGACAGGCCCCATGCTTGGGGAACACTGAAGCTTTCTTT
TRBV6-4	once	NA	TRBJ1-3	CAGLGFGVRSGNTIYF	TGTGCCGGCCTGGGTTTTGGGGTGCGCTCTGGAAACACCATATATTTT
TRBV14	once	TRBD1	TRBJ2-1	CASSRDRGHNEQFF	TGTGCCAGCAGCCGGGACAGGGGGCACAATGAGCAGTTCTTC
TRBV7-9	NA	NA	TRBJ1-1	CASSTEAFF	TGTGCCAGCAGCACTGAAGCTTTCTTT
TRBV4-2	NA	NA	TRBJ2-7	CASSQAVVSEQYF	TGTGCCAGCAGCCAAGCAGTGGTTAGCGAGCAGTACTTC
TRBV5-6	NA	NA	TRBJ2-3	CASSLSPYTDTQYF	TGTGCCAGCAGCCTGTCCCCCTACACAGATACGCAGTATTTT
TRBV4-1	once	NA	TRBJ2-7	CASSQAPLATSYEQYF	TGCGCCAGCAGCCAAGCTCCCCTAGCCACCTCCTACGAGCAGTACTTC
TRBV2	once	NA	TRBJ2-5	CASERDGGFQETQYF	TGTGCCAGCGAACGGGACGGCGGATTCCAAGAGACCCAGTACTTC
TRBV11-3	NA	NA	TRBJ1-2	CASSPKRSSNYGYTF	TGTGCCAGCAGCCCGAAGCGGTCTTCCAACTATGGCTACACCTTC